This TCR beta chain is drawn from a study of shared clonotypes between healthy human individuals. Each cell subset's genomic DNA was divided evenly among several immunoSEQ plates. The table came from immunoSEQ multiplex PCR; TCRdb's copy has only in-frame clones and leaves some out. This sample carries around 700,000 clones, around 74% of them seen once, and the ten largest clones take around 1.6%. The germline gives CDR1 MNHEY, CDR2 SVGAGI. The V and J ends lost 5 bases and 1 base respectively, with 12 bases between them. This CDR3 spans 15 amino acids. This sequence originates from a woman aged 25-40 years in good health. The V gene is TRBV6-5, the J gene TRBJ1-3; D gene uncertain. Sequences were obtained from memory CD4+ T cells sorted from blood. Documented subset: CD45RA-negative fraction. CDR3: CASSREYISGNTIYF. The CDR3 DNA is TGTGCCAGCAGTAGGGAGTACATTTCTGGAAACACCATATATTTT.